The T cell receptor beta chain under discussion was sequenced for a study of Tregs in tolerant kidney transplant recipients. Concerning this clone itself: Antigen unknown.

Germline CDR1 and CDR2: MGHRA and YSYEKL. The V and J ends lost 0 bases and 16 bases, in that order; junction bases with no gene match: 8. The length of the CDR3 is 13 residues. The method was immunoSEQ multiplex PCR; TCRdb's version includes in-frame clones alone and lacks a portion of them. The sample lists some 64,000 clones, about 98% occurring once. Study-level findings and limits: Some patients' samples used different primers over time, so nucleotide sequences weren't comparable.

CD4+CD25+CD127- Tregs, CD4+CD25- non-Tregs, CD4 and CD8 cells were sorted. The source of this sequence is a human donor who received a combined kidney and bone marrow transplant. The material was Tregs from blood, obtained before the transplant. This sequence joins TRBV4-1 and TRBJ2-1, with TRBD1 matching 8 bases. Written as DNA, the CDR3 is TGCGCCAGCAGCCAAGACGCCGGACAGGGAATCTTCTTC. It specifies CASSQDAGQGIFF.